This is a list of T cell receptor beta chains from one sample in a study of blood T cell repertoires in COVID-19. Measured with immunoSEQ multiplex PCR; TCRdb has only the in-frame clones, and not every one. This sample has approximately 220,000 clones, with approximately 84% found just once. Sequenced input: peripheral blood. These receptors were taken from a middle-aged man with acute or convalescent COVID-19. The conserved cysteine and the conserved F or W are not part of the CDR3 here. Fields, in order: D gene, V gene, CDR3 protein. A D gene is named only where the DNA matches it firmly.

D gene: TRBD1; V gene: TRBV29-1; CDR3 protein: SVETGMGETQY
D gene: TRBD1; V gene: TRBV18; CDR3 protein: ASSPPAGGLETQY
D gene: TRBD1; V gene: TRBV12-3/TRBV12-4; CDR3 protein: ASNAGTGGGYT
D gene: .; V gene: TRBV7-9; CDR3 protein: ASSPKAGNTGELF
D gene: TRBD1; V gene: TRBV14; CDR3 protein: ASSPGTGGGGDYGYT
D gene: TRBD1; V gene: TRBV30; CDR3 protein: AWRGYYRGGVRGNTIY
D gene: .; V gene: TRBV30; CDR3 protein: AWQNSGANVLT
D gene: TRBD2; V gene: TRBV2; CDR3 protein: ASMGTSGGNEQF
D gene: .; V gene: TRBV7-9; CDR3 protein: ASSPTGHRNTEAF
D gene: .; V gene: TRBV6-6; CDR3 protein: ASSYSGGAPTGELF
D gene: TRBD1; V gene: TRBV7-2; CDR3 protein: ASSLGGQTNEKLF
D gene: TRBD1; V gene: TRBV6-5; CDR3 protein: ASTWTGESNYGYT
D gene: .; V gene: TRBV18; CDR3 protein: ASSRGRGKLF
D gene: TRBD1; V gene: TRBV18; CDR3 protein: ASSPPGQRTNYGYT
D gene: TRBD1; V gene: TRBV5-4; CDR3 protein: ASSSRTGSGNTIY
D gene: .; V gene: TRBV5-1; CDR3 protein: ASSLYNEQF
D gene: .; V gene: TRBV19; CDR3 protein: ASRRGGYGYT
D gene: TRBD2; V gene: TRBV4-1; CDR3 protein: ASSQEPPEAGNEQF
D gene: TRBD2; V gene: TRBV5-1; CDR3 protein: ASSLAGSGGTQETQY
D gene: .; V gene: TRBV19; CDR3 protein: ASSSRLSENGYT
D gene: .; V gene: TRBV7-3; CDR3 protein: ASSPPQY
D gene: .; V gene: TRBV12-3/TRBV12-4; CDR3 protein: ASSSSSYEQY
D gene: .; V gene: TRBV10-2; CDR3 protein: ASNGQSNQPQH
D gene: TRBD1; V gene: TRBV27; CDR3 protein: ASTTTGGADETQY
D gene: TRBD1; V gene: TRBV6-1; CDR3 protein: ASSEGDRGDEQF
D gene: .; V gene: TRBV18; CDR3 protein: ASSPTQGEAF
D gene: TRBD1; V gene: TRBV4-1; CDR3 protein: ASSQDRTGTGAYEQY
D gene: .; V gene: TRBV6-5; CDR3 protein: AAGGNYGYT
D gene: TRBD2; V gene: TRBV7-9; CDR3 protein: ASSLRTSGDTQY
D gene: TRBD1; V gene: TRBV23-1; CDR3 protein: ARRPPRRGYTYEQY
D gene: .; V gene: TRBV10-2; CDR3 protein: ASSKRGERGTEAF
D gene: .; V gene: TRBV6-5; CDR3 protein: ASSISGYSQPQH
D gene: .; V gene: TRBV6-4; CDR3 protein: ASRQYEQY
D gene: .; V gene: TRBV4-1; CDR3 protein: ASSQGIGGARQETQY
D gene: .; V gene: TRBV10-3; CDR3 protein: AISESGWGGGAVNTEAF
D gene: .; V gene: TRBV18; CDR3 protein: ASSPSEESYGYT
D gene: TRBD1; V gene: TRBV4-2; CDR3 protein: ASSRQGAWETQY
D gene: .; V gene: TRBV12-3/TRBV12-4; CDR3 protein: ASSLTGPVGYT
D gene: .; V gene: TRBV18; CDR3 protein: ASSPAMSNQPQH
D gene: .; V gene: TRBV4-1; CDR3 protein: ASSLAGNTEAF
D gene: .; V gene: TRBV7-8; CDR3 protein: ASSLNQGLSYEQY
D gene: TRBD1; V gene: TRBV7-3; CDR3 protein: ASSHYAGTGLNEQF
D gene: .; V gene: TRBV7-9; CDR3 protein: ASSLGQHNEQF
D gene: .; V gene: TRBV19; CDR3 protein: ASSFGGSVANYGYT
D gene: TRBD2; V gene: TRBV19; CDR3 protein: ASSALAGERETQY
D gene: .; V gene: TRBV5-1; CDR3 protein: ASSLTETMNTEAF
D gene: .; V gene: TRBV2; CDR3 protein: ASAAGGGDTEAF
D gene: .; V gene: TRBV4-2; CDR3 protein: ASSRSLGRGTGETQY
D gene: .; V gene: TRBV5-5; CDR3 protein: ASSLVPDQPQH
D gene: .; V gene: TRBV5-4; CDR3 protein: ASSFTAATGLSGANVLT
D gene: .; V gene: TRBV15; CDR3 protein: ATSSYLYGYT
D gene: .; V gene: TRBV6-5; CDR3 protein: ASSYSKGVSGNTIY
D gene: .; V gene: TRBV7-9; CDR3 protein: ASSFRGENEQF
D gene: .; V gene: TRBV3-1/TRBV3-2; CDR3 protein: ASSPVDRWNTEAF
D gene: .; V gene: TRBV5-1; CDR3 protein: ASSLWANPGDTQY
D gene: TRBD1; V gene: TRBV18; CDR3 protein: ASSPPSGTGAYEQY
D gene: TRBD1; V gene: TRBV5-1; CDR3 protein: ASSSTGAGNEQF